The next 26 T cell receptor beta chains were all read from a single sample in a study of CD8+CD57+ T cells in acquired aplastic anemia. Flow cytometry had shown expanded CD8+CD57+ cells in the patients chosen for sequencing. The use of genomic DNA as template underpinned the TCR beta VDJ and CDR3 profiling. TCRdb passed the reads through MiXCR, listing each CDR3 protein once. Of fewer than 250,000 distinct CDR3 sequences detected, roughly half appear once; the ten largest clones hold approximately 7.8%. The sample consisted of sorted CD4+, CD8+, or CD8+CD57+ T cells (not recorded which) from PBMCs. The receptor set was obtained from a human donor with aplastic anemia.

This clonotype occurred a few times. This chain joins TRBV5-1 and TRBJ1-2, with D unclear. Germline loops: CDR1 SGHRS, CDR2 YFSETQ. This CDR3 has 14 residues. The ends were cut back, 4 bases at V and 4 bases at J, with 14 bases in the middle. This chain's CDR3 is CASSPRDGVYGYTF. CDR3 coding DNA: TGCGCCAGCAGCCCGCGGGATGGAGTCTATGGCTACACCTTC.

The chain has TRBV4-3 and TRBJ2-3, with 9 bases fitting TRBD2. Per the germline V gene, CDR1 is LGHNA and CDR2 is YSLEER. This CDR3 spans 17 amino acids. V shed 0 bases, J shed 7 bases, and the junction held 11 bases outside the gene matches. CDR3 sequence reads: CASSQDGSAGGMNTQYF. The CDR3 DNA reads TGCGCCAGCAGCCAAGATGGCTCAGCGGGGGGTATGAATACGCAGTATTTT.

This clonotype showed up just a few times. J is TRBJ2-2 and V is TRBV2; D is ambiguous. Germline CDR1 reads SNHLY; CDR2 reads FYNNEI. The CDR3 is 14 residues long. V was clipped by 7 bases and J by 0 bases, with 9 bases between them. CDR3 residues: CASIRAANTGELFF. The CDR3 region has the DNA TGTGCCAGCATACGGGCGGCGAACACCGGGGAGCTGTTTTTT.

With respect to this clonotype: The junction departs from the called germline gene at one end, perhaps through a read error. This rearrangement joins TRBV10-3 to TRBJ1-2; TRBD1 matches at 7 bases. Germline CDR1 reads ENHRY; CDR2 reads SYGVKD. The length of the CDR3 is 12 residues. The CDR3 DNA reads TGTGCCAGCAGTGACTCAGGGGGAAGCTACACCTTC. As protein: CASSDSGGSYTF.

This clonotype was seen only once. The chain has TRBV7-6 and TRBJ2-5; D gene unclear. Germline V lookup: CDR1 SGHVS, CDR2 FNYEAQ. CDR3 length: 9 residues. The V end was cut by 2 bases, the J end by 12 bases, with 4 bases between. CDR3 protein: CASSLSEYF. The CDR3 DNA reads TGTGCCAGCAGCTTAAGCGAGTACTTC.

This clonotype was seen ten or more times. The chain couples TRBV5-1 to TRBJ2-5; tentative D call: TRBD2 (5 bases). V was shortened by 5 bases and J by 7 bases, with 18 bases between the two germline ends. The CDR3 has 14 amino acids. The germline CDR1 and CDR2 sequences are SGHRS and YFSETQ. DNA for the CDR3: TGCGCCAGCAGTTGGTCAGTTGGAGGTGTGACCCAGTACTTC. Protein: CASSWSVGGVTQYF.

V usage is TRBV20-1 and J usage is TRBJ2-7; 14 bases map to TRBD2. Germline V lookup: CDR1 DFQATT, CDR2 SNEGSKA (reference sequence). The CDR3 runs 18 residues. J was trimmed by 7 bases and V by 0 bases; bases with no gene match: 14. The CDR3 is CSARDPSTSGGGRGEQYF. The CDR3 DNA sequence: TGCAGTGCTAGAGACCCCTCGACTAGCGGGGGGGGGCGGGGAGAGCAGTACTTC.

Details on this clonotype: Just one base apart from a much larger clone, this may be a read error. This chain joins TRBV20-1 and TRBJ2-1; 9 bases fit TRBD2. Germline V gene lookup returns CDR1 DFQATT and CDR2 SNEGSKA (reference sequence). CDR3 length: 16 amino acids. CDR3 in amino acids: CSVRDLLLAGFNEQFF. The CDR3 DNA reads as TGCAGTGTTAGAGATCTCCTCCTAGCGGGGTTTAATGAGCAGTTCTTC.

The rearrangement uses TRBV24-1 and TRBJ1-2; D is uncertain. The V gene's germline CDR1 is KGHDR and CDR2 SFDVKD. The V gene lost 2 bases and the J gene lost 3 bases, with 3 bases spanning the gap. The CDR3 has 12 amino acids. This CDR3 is CATSDSDYGYTF. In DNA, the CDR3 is TGTGCCACCAGTGATTCCGACTATGGCTACACCTTC.

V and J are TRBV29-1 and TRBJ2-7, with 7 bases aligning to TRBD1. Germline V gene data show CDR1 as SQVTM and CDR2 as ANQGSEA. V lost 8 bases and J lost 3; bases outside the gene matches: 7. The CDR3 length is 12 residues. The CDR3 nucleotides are TGCAGCACCGGGAACAGGGGCTACGAGCAGTACTTC. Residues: CSTGNRGYEQYF.

CDR3 DNA: TGCAGTGCTACCCGACAGCTCGTCTATGGCTACACCTTC. Translation gives CSATRQLVYGYTF. The chain recombines TRBV20-1 with TRBJ1-2; D might be TRBD1 (5 bases). This CDR3 is 13 amino acids long. V lost 4 bases, J lost 4 bases, and 13 bases lay in between. Germline CDR1 DFQATT, CDR2 SNEGSKA (reference sequence).

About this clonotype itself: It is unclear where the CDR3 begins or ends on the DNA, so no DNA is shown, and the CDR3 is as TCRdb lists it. The CDR3 protein is CASSFYICSAGSGSPLHF. The chain recombines TRBV5-1 with TRBJ1-6. Looked up from germline, CDR1 is SGHRS and CDR2 is YFSETQ. Including both end residues, the CDR3 is 18 amino acids long.

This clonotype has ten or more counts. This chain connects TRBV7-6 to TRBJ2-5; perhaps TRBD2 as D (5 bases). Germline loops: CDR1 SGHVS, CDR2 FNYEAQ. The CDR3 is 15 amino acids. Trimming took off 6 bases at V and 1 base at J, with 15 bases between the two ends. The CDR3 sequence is CASRLRAALQETQYF. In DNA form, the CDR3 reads TGTGCCAGCAGGCTGCGGGCAGCCCTCCAAGAGACCCAGTACTTC.

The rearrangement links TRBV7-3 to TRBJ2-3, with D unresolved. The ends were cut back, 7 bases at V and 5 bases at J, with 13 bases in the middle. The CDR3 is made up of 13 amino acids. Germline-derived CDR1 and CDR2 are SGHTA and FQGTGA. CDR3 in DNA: TGTGCCAGCACCCTTGCGCCGGTAGATACGCAGTATTTT. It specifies CASTLAPVDTQYF. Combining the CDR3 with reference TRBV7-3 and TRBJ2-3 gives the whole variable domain GAGVSQTPSNKVTEKGKYVELRCDPISGHTALYWYRQSLGQGPEFLIYFQGTGAADDSGLPNDRFFAVRPEGSVSTLKIQRTERGDSAVYLCASTLAPVDTQYFGPGTRLTVL.

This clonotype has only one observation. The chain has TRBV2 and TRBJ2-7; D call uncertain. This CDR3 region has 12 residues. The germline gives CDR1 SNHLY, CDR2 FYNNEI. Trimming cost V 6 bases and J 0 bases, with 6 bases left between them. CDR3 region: CASRGFSYEQYF. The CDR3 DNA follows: TGTGCCAGCAGGGGTTTCTCCTACGAGCAGTACTTC.

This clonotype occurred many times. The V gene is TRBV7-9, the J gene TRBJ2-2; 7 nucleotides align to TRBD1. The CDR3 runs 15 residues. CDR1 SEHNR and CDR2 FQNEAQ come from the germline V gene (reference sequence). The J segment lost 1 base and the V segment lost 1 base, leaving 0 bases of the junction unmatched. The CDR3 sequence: CASSLGTGNTGELFF. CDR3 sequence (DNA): TGTGCCAGCAGCTTAGGGACAGGGAACACCGGGGAGCTGTTTTTT.

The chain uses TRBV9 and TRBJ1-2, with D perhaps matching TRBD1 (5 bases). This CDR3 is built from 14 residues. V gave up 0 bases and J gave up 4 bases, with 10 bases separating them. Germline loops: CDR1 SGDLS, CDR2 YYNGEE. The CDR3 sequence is CASSVGGVPYGYTF. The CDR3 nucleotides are TGTGCCAGCAGCGTAGGAGGGGTCCCCTATGGCTACACCTTC. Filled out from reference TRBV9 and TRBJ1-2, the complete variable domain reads DSGVTQTPKHLITATGQRVTLRCSPRSGDLSVYWYQQSLDQGLQFLIQYYNGEERAKGNILERFSAQQFPDLHSELNLSSLELGDSALYFCASSVGGVPYGYTFGSGTRLTVV.

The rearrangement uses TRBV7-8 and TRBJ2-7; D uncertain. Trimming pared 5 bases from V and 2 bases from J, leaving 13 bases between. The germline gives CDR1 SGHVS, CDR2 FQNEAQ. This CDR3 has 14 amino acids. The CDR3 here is CASSAGPRTYEQYF. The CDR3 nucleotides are TGTGCCAGCAGCGCCGGGCCCAGAACCTACGAGCAGTACTTC.

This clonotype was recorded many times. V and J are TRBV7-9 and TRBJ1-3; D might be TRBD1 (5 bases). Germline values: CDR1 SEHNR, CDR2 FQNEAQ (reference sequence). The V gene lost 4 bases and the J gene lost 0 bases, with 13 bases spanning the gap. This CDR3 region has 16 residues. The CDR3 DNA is TGTGCCAGCAGCTGGGGCAGGGATAACTCTGGAAACACCATATATTTT. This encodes CASSWGRDNSGNTIYF.

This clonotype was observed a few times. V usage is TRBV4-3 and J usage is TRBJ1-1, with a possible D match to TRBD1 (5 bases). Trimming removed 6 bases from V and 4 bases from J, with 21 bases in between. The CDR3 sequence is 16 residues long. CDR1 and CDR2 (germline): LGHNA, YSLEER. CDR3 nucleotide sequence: TGCGCCAGCAGTAGAACCGGGGGAGTTCGCGGCACTGAAGCTTTCTTT. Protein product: CASSRTGGVRGTEAFF.

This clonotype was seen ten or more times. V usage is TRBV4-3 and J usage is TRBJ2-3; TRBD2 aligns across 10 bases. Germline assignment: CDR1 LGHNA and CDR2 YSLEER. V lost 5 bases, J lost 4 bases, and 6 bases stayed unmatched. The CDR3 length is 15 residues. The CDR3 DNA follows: TGCGCCAGCAGCTTAATAGCGGGGGGAGCAGATACGCAGTATTTT. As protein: CASSLIAGGADTQYF.

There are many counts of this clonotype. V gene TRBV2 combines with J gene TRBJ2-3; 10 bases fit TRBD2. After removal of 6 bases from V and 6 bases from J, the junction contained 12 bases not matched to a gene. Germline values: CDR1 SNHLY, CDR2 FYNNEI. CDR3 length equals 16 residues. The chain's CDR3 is CASRDNSGGPPDTQYF. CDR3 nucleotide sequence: TGTGCCAGCAGGGACAATAGCGGGGGGCCCCCGGATACGCAGTATTTT.

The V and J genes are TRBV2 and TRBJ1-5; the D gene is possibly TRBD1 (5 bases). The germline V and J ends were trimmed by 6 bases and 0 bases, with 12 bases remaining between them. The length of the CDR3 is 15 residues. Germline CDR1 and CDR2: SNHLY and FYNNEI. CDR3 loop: CASSSGTHSNQPQHF. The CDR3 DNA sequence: TGTGCCAGCAGCTCCGGGACTCATAGCAATCAGCCCCAGCATTTT. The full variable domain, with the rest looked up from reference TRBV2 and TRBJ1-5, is EPEVTQTPSHQVTQMGQEVILRCVPISNHLYFYWYRQILGQKVEFLVSFYNNEISEKSEIFDDQFSVERPDGSNFTLKIRSTKLEDSAMYFCASSSGTHSNQPQHFGDGTRLSIL.

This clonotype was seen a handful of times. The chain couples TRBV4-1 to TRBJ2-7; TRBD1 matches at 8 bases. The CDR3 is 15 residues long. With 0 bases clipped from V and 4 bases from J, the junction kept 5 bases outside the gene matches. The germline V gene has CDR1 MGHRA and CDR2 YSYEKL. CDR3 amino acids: CASSQDPDRGYEQYF. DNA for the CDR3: TGCGCCAGCAGCCAAGATCCCGACAGGGGATACGAGCAGTACTTC.

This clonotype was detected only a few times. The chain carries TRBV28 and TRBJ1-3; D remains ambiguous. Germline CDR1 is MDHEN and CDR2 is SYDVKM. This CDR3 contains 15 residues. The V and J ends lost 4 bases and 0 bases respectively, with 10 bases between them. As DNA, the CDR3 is TGTGCCAGCAGTTCCAAGATTGACTCTGGAAACACCATATATTTT. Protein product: CASSSKIDSGNTIYF.

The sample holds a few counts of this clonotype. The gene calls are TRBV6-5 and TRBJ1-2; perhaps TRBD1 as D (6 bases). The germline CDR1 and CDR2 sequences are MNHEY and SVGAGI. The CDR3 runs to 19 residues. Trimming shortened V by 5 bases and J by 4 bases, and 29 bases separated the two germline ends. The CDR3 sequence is CASSLNTDRPRFTTYGYTF. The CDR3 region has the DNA TGTGCCAGCAGTCTCAACACGGACAGACCCAGATTTACTACCTATGGCTACACCTTC.